This is a list of T cell receptor beta chains from one sample in a study of blood T cell repertoires in COVID-19. Method: immunoSEQ multiplex PCR; TCRdb's copy keeps in-frame clones and lacks some. The sample carries over 65,000 clones, 90% recorded once. The material sequenced was peripheral blood. All receptors derive from a woman of 80 years or more with acute or convalescent COVID-19. Each CDR3 is given with its conserved first and last residue. Fields, in order: clone size, D gene, J gene, CDR3 length, V gene, CDR3 protein, CDR3 DNA. D genes are given only for firm matches. Expanded clones are given a class, and other clones once, few, many or no size at all.

clone size: -; D gene: TRBD1; J gene: TRBJ1-1; CDR3 length: 15; V gene: TRBV7-2; CDR3 protein: CASRPPTGGDTEAFF; CDR3 DNA: TGTGCCAGCAGGCCTCCGACAGGGGGCGACACTGAAGCTTTCTTT
clone size: -; D gene: TRBD1; J gene: TRBJ1-1; CDR3 length: 13; V gene: TRBV11-3; CDR3 protein: CASSPRGDTEAFF; CDR3 DNA: TGTGCCAGCAGCCCCAGGGGGGACACTGAAGCTTTCTTT
clone size: -; D gene: TRBD1; J gene: TRBJ1-1; CDR3 length: 14; V gene: TRBV6-5; CDR3 protein: CASRLWTGGTEAFF; CDR3 DNA: TGTGCCAGCAGGCTTTGGACAGGGGGCACTGAAGCTTTCTTT
clone size: -; D gene: -; J gene: TRBJ2-5; CDR3 length: 13; V gene: TRBV5-6; CDR3 protein: CASSLLKQETQYF; CDR3 DNA: TGTGCCAGCAGTTTGCTAAAACAAGAGACCCAGTACTTC
clone size: -; D gene: -; J gene: TRBJ1-4; CDR3 length: 14; V gene: TRBV3-1/TRBV3-2; CDR3 protein: CASSQAAGYGKLFF; CDR3 DNA: TGTGCCAGCAGCCAAGCAGCGGGGTATGGGAAACTGTTTTTT
clone size: -; D gene: -; J gene: TRBJ1-2; CDR3 length: 14; V gene: TRBV5-1; CDR3 protein: CASSFGGSNYGYTF; CDR3 DNA: TGCGCCAGCAGCTTCGGAGGATCTAACTATGGCTACACCTTC
clone size: -; D gene: TRBD1; J gene: TRBJ2-3; CDR3 length: 16; V gene: TRBV12-5; CDR3 protein: CASGLGRTGRTDTQYF; CDR3 DNA: TGTGCTAGTGGTTTGGGGCGGACAGGGAGAACAGATACGCAGTATTTT
clone size: -; D gene: -; J gene: TRBJ2-1; CDR3 length: 13; V gene: TRBV5-1; CDR3 protein: CASSFTGLDEQFF; CDR3 DNA: TGCGCCAGCAGCTTCACAGGGTTGGATGAGCAGTTCTTC
clone size: few; D gene: TRBD1; J gene: TRBJ1-2; CDR3 length: 13; V gene: TRBV12-3/TRBV12-4; CDR3 protein: CASSPGTGGGYTF; CDR3 DNA: TGTGCCAGCAGTCCTGGTACAGGGGGGGGCTACACCTTC
clone size: -; D gene: -; J gene: TRBJ2-7; CDR3 length: 14; V gene: TRBV5-1; CDR3 protein: CASSFVPSSYEQYF; CDR3 DNA: TGCGCCAGCAGCTTCGTTCCGAGCTCCTACGAGCAGTACTTC
clone size: once; D gene: -; J gene: TRBJ2-2; CDR3 length: 11; V gene: TRBV7-9; CDR3 protein: CASSSSGELFF; CDR3 DNA: TGTGCCAGCAGCTCGTCCGGGGAGCTGTTTTTT
clone size: -; D gene: TRBD1; J gene: TRBJ2-1; CDR3 length: 14; V gene: TRBV29-1; CDR3 protein: CSAGSGQGSDEQFF; CDR3 DNA: TGCAGCGCTGGGTCGGGACAGGGGTCGGATGAGCAGTTCTTC
clone size: -; D gene: TRBD2; J gene: TRBJ2-3; CDR3 length: 18; V gene: TRBV9; CDR3 protein: CASSSLRTSGRFRDTQYF; CDR3 DNA: TGTGCCAGCAGCTCCCTGAGAACTAGCGGGAGGTTTAGAGATACGCAGTATTTT
clone size: -; D gene: TRBD1; J gene: TRBJ1-2; CDR3 length: 16; V gene: TRBV6-5; CDR3 protein: CASSSGTGRGDYGYTF; CDR3 DNA: TGTGCCAGCAGTTCCGGGACAGGGAGGGGGGACTATGGCTACACCTTC
clone size: -; D gene: -; J gene: TRBJ1-4; CDR3 length: 16; V gene: TRBV4-1; CDR3 protein: CASSQDFGRIYEKLFF; CDR3 DNA: TGCGCCAGCAGCCAAGATTTTGGGAGGATATATGAAAAACTGTTTTTT
clone size: -; D gene: TRBD2; J gene: TRBJ2-1; CDR3 length: 15; V gene: TRBV12-5; CDR3 protein: CASANSGTRSNEQFF; CDR3 DNA: TGTGCTAGTGCCAATTCCGGGACTAGGAGCAATGAGCAGTTCTTC
clone size: -; D gene: TRBD1; J gene: TRBJ1-2; CDR3 length: 15; V gene: TRBV6-6; CDR3 protein: CASIIGKGQNYGYTF; CDR3 DNA: TGTGCCAGCATTATCGGAAAGGGACAGAACTATGGCTACACCTTC
clone size: -; D gene: TRBD2; J gene: TRBJ2-1; CDR3 length: 15; V gene: TRBV6-6; CDR3 protein: CASSYEAGSYNEQFF; CDR3 DNA: TGTGCCAGCAGTTACGAAGCGGGATCATACAATGAGCAGTTCTTC
clone size: -; D gene: -; J gene: TRBJ2-1; CDR3 length: 12; V gene: TRBV4-2; CDR3 protein: CASSPAKPYQFF; CDR3 DNA: TGTGCCAGCAGCCCTGCGAAACCTTACCAGTTCTTC
clone size: -; D gene: -; J gene: TRBJ1-1; CDR3 length: 15; V gene: TRBV27; CDR3 protein: CASNQGFPLVTEAFF; CDR3 DNA: TGTGCCAGCAATCAGGGCTTCCCACTGGTCACTGAAGCTTTCTTT
clone size: -; D gene: TRBD2; J gene: TRBJ2-7; CDR3 length: 15; V gene: TRBV6-2/TRBV6-3; CDR3 protein: CASSTRLAGSDEQYF; CDR3 DNA: TGTGCCAGCAGTACACGACTAGCGGGATCGGACGAGCAGTACTTC
clone size: -; D gene: TRBD1; J gene: TRBJ1-2; CDR3 length: 13; V gene: TRBV7-9; CDR3 protein: CASTRDRNYGYTF; CDR3 DNA: TGTGCCAGCACCCGGGACAGGAACTATGGCTACACCTTC
clone size: -; D gene: -; J gene: TRBJ2-7; CDR3 length: 14; V gene: TRBV4-1; CDR3 protein: CASSQASVNYEQYF; CDR3 DNA: TGCGCCAGCAGCCAGGCTAGCGTGAACTACGAGCAGTACTTC
clone size: -; D gene: -; J gene: TRBJ1-2; CDR3 length: 15; V gene: TRBV18; CDR3 protein: CASSPPAILQGGYTF; CDR3 DNA: TGTGCCAGCTCACCACCAGCCATATTACAGGGAGGCTACACCTTC
clone size: -; D gene: -; J gene: TRBJ2-1; CDR3 length: 17; V gene: TRBV7-9; CDR3 protein: CASSPPLGGGSYNEQFF; CDR3 DNA: TGTGCCAGCAGCCCTCCCTTGGGGGGAGGCTCCTACAATGAGCAGTTCTTC
clone size: -; D gene: -; J gene: TRBJ2-7; CDR3 length: 14; V gene: TRBV20-1; CDR3 protein: CSASGPGLPLEQYF; CDR3 DNA: TGCAGTGCTAGTGGTCCGGGACTTCCCCTGGAGCAGTACTTC
clone size: -; D gene: TRBD2; J gene: TRBJ2-5; CDR3 length: 14; V gene: TRBV5-1; CDR3 protein: CASGSGRQQETQYF; CDR3 DNA: TGCGCCAGCGGTAGCGGGAGGCAACAAGAGACCCAGTACTTC
clone size: -; D gene: TRBD1; J gene: TRBJ2-1; CDR3 length: 16; V gene: TRBV4-1; CDR3 protein: CASSQGDRAPYNEQFF; CDR3 DNA: TGCGCCAGCAGCCAAGGGGACAGGGCCCCCTACAATGAGCAGTTCTTC
clone size: -; D gene: TRBD2; J gene: TRBJ2-3; CDR3 length: 15; V gene: TRBV9; CDR3 protein: CASSGGGRLTDTQYF; CDR3 DNA: TGTGCCAGCTCCGGGGGGGGGCGGCTCACAGATACGCAGTATTTT
clone size: -; D gene: TRBD1; J gene: TRBJ2-5; CDR3 length: 16; V gene: TRBV15; CDR3 protein: CATSTLPGQGKETQYF; CDR3 DNA: TGTGCCACCAGCACTCTCCCGGGACAGGGAAAAGAGACCCAGTACTTC
clone size: -; D gene: -; J gene: TRBJ2-5; CDR3 length: 17; V gene: TRBV7-5; CDR3 protein: CVRSCIFNRVILETQYF; CDR3 DNA: TGTGTCAGAAGCTGCATCTTTAACAGGGTTATTTTAGAGACCCAGTACTTC
clone size: -; D gene: -; J gene: TRBJ2-1; CDR3 length: 17; V gene: TRBV5-4; CDR3 protein: CASSLAQGNLAGNEQFF; CDR3 DNA: TGTGCCAGCAGCTTGGCTCAGGGGAATTTGGCCGGCAATGAGCAGTTCTTC
clone size: -; D gene: -; J gene: TRBJ1-2; CDR3 length: 12; V gene: TRBV5-6; CDR3 protein: CASSLWKGGYTF; CDR3 DNA: TGTGCCAGCAGCCTTTGGAAGGGGGGCTACACCTTC
clone size: -; D gene: TRBD1; J gene: TRBJ2-3; CDR3 length: 15; V gene: TRBV7-6; CDR3 protein: CASSSPGQLPDTQYF; CDR3 DNA: TGTGCCAGCAGCTCACCGGGACAGTTGCCAGATACGCAGTATTTT
clone size: few; D gene: TRBD1; J gene: TRBJ1-2; CDR3 length: 14; V gene: TRBV7-2; CDR3 protein: CASSIWTGEYGYTF; CDR3 DNA: TGTGCCAGCAGCATTTGGACAGGGGAGTACGGCTACACCTTC
clone size: -; D gene: TRBD1; J gene: TRBJ1-1; CDR3 length: 15; V gene: TRBV5-4; CDR3 protein: CASSYPGQGNTEAFF; CDR3 DNA: TGTGCCAGCAGCTACCCGGGACAGGGGAACACTGAAGCTTTCTTT
clone size: -; D gene: TRBD2; J gene: TRBJ2-1; CDR3 length: 18; V gene: TRBV4-2; CDR3 protein: CASSQDLLAGGRTVEQFF; CDR3 DNA: TGTGCCAGCAGCCAAGATCTACTAGCGGGGGGCCGTACAGTCGAGCAGTTCTTC
clone size: few; D gene: TRBD2; J gene: TRBJ2-3; CDR3 length: 16; V gene: TRBV27; CDR3 protein: CASSVTSGRGTDTQYF; CDR3 DNA: TGTGCCAGCAGTGTAACTAGCGGGAGGGGCACAGATACGCAGTATTTT
clone size: -; D gene: -; J gene: TRBJ1-2; CDR3 length: 15; V gene: TRBV15; CDR3 protein: CATSRVPLASYGYTF; CDR3 DNA: TGTGCCACCAGCAGAGTTCCCCTAGCCAGCTATGGCTACACCTTC
clone size: -; D gene: -; J gene: TRBJ1-6; CDR3 length: 16; V gene: TRBV28; CDR3 protein: CASSLTTRAVNSPLHF; CDR3 DNA: TGTGCCAGCAGTTTAACAACCAGGGCAGTTAATTCACCCCTCCACTTT
clone size: once; D gene: TRBD1; J gene: TRBJ2-6; CDR3 length: 18; V gene: TRBV11-2; CDR3 protein: CASSPDPGTASGANVLTF; CDR3 DNA: TGTGCCAGCAGCCCCGACCCCGGGACAGCCTCTGGGGCCAACGTCCTGACTTTC
clone size: once; D gene: TRBD1; J gene: TRBJ2-5; CDR3 length: 14; V gene: TRBV5-5; CDR3 protein: CASSLTGGRETQYF; CDR3 DNA: TGTGCCAGCAGCTTAACAGGGGGTCGGGAGACCCAGTACTTC
clone size: -; D gene: -; J gene: TRBJ1-1; CDR3 length: 15; V gene: TRBV20-1; CDR3 protein: CSASKGPSRGGEAFF; CDR3 DNA: TGCAGTGCTAGTAAAGGACCTTCTAGGGGGGGTGAAGCTTTCTTT
clone size: -; D gene: TRBD2; J gene: TRBJ2-1; CDR3 length: 15; V gene: TRBV27; CDR3 protein: CASRYRLAGNNEQFF; CDR3 DNA: TGTGCCAGCAGATACCGGCTAGCGGGAAACAATGAGCAGTTCTTC
clone size: -; D gene: -; J gene: TRBJ2-7; CDR3 length: 14; V gene: TRBV5-4; CDR3 protein: CASSVDVSAYEQYF; CDR3 DNA: TGTGCCAGCAGCGTTGATGTCAGTGCCTACGAGCAGTACTTC
clone size: -; D gene: -; J gene: TRBJ2-1; CDR3 length: 14; V gene: TRBV27; CDR3 protein: CASRYSGGNNEQFF; CDR3 DNA: TGTGCCAGCCGCTACTCGGGCGGGAACAATGAGCAGTTCTTC
clone size: -; D gene: TRBD2; J gene: TRBJ2-1; CDR3 length: 17; V gene: TRBV19; CDR3 protein: CASSRGLAGFSYNEQFF; CDR3 DNA: TGTGCCAGTTCGCGGGGACTAGCGGGCTTCTCCTACAATGAGCAGTTCTTC
clone size: -; D gene: TRBD1; J gene: TRBJ1-6; CDR3 length: 15; V gene: TRBV19; CDR3 protein: CASSGTTGGAAPLHF; CDR3 DNA: TGTGCCAGTAGCGGGACAACAGGGGGCGCGGCACCCCTCCACTTT
clone size: once; D gene: TRBD2; J gene: TRBJ2-2; CDR3 length: 17; V gene: TRBV5-8; CDR3 protein: CASSLISGGVNTGELFF; CDR3 DNA: TGTGCCAGCAGCTTGATTAGCGGGGGGGTGAACACCGGGGAGCTGTTTTTT
clone size: -; D gene: TRBD1; J gene: TRBJ1-1; CDR3 length: 18; V gene: TRBV5-1; CDR3 protein: CASSREPRGTGSSTEAFF; CDR3 DNA: TGCGCCAGCAGTCGGGAGCCAAGAGGGACAGGGAGTTCCACTGAAGCTTTCTTT
clone size: -; D gene: TRBD1; J gene: TRBJ1-1; CDR3 length: 15; V gene: TRBV6-5; CDR3 protein: CASRQIPTGGTEAFF; CDR3 DNA: TGTGCCAGCAGGCAAATTCCGACAGGGGGCACTGAAGCTTTCTTT
clone size: few; D gene: -; J gene: TRBJ1-2; CDR3 length: 13; V gene: TRBV28; CDR3 protein: CASTLRGVTGYTF; CDR3 DNA: TGTGCGAGCACCCTCAGGGGAGTGACTGGCTACACCTTC
clone size: -; D gene: -; J gene: TRBJ2-7; CDR3 length: 15; V gene: TRBV5-8; CDR3 protein: CASSRLANSRLEQYF; CDR3 DNA: TGTGCCAGCAGCCGGCTAGCGAACTCCCGTCTCGAGCAGTACTTC
clone size: -; D gene: -; J gene: TRBJ1-1; CDR3 length: 14; V gene: TRBV7-9; CDR3 protein: CASSLARQDPEAFF; CDR3 DNA: TGTGCCAGCAGCTTAGCGAGACAGGACCCTGAAGCTTTCTTT
clone size: once; D gene: TRBD2; J gene: TRBJ2-7; CDR3 length: 17; V gene: TRBV19; CDR3 protein: CASSPGLAGGVGYEQYF; CDR3 DNA: TGTGCCAGTAGTCCGGGACTAGCGGGAGGTGTGGGCTACGAGCAGTACTTC
clone size: once; D gene: -; J gene: TRBJ1-2; CDR3 length: 13; V gene: TRBV11-2; CDR3 protein: CASSLGGGYGYTF; CDR3 DNA: TGTGCCAGCAGCTTAGGGGGCGGATATGGCTACACCTTC
clone size: -; D gene: -; J gene: TRBJ2-4; CDR3 length: 15; V gene: TRBV27; CDR3 protein: CARVRDLLAKNIQYF; CDR3 DNA: TGTGCCCGAGTCCGGGACTTATTAGCCAAAAACATTCAGTACTTC
clone size: -; D gene: -; J gene: TRBJ1-2; CDR3 length: 14; V gene: TRBV10-3; CDR3 protein: CAISGNTGNYGYTF; CDR3 DNA: TGTGCCATCAGTGGGAATACGGGAAACTATGGCTACACCTTC
clone size: -; D gene: -; J gene: TRBJ2-1; CDR3 length: 15; V gene: TRBV4-1; CDR3 protein: CASSQVGRVNNEQFF; CDR3 DNA: TGCGCCAGCAGCCAAGTTGGGCGGGTCAACAATGAGCAGTTCTTC